These T cell receptor beta chains were read from a single sample in a study of CXCR3-negative and CXCR3-positive naive CD8 T cells. TCRdb reprocessed the 5' RACE reads, keeping one entry per CDR3 protein, no DNA. The sample has 150,000 to 180,000 distinct CDR3 sequences. Specimen: naive CXCR3+ CD8+ T cells from blood. The receptors were gathered from a human donor in good health. Some clones in this sample may be carry-over from other donors' samples. Both conserved end residues are part of each CDR3. Each record gives: V gene, J gene, CDR3 protein.

V: TRBV7-3; J: TRBJ1-1; CDR3: CASSLNGDMNTEAFF
V: TRBV12-3/TRBV12-4; J: TRBJ2-3; CDR3: CASSSNSADTQYF
V: TRBV29-1; J: TRBJ2-3; CDR3: CSVGGRTESTDTQYF
V: TRBV14; J: TRBJ2-7; CDR3: CASSQGPRLAGPPYEQYF
V: TRBV4-2; J: TRBJ1-4; CDR3: CASSTGGEKLFF
V: TRBV23-1; J: TRBJ2-1; CDR3: CASSRENWSWSYNEQFF
V: TRBV5-1; J: TRBJ1-2; CDR3: CASSLALQVNYGYTF
V: TRBV4-3; J: TRBJ2-1; CDR3: CASSQDRLAGGGYYNEQFF
V: TRBV29-1; J: TRBJ2-1; CDR3: CSAEGLAEHNEQFF
V: TRBV4-3; J: TRBJ2-1; CDR3: CASSQGHWENEQFF
V: TRBV7-2; J: TRBJ1-2; CDR3: CANERQGLPYGYTF
V: TRBV28; J: TRBJ2-7; CDR3: CASRYRGVFSYEQYF
V: TRBV4-1; J: TRBJ1-2; CDR3: CASSQTQGVDGYTF
V: TRBV7-9; J: TRBJ1-2; CDR3: CASSLVSPENYGYTF
V: TRBV28; J: TRBJ2-1; CDR3: CASKTPGLAFYNEQFF
V: TRBV20-1; J: TRBJ1-1; CDR3: CSARDPPGGDTEAFF
V: TRBV25-1; J: TRBJ1-2; CDR3: CASTPQTGVDGYTF
V: TRBV19; J: TRBJ2-1; CDR3: CASTPSGRYNEQFF
V: TRBV6-2/TRBV6-3; J: TRBJ1-1; CDR3: CASKADRAEMNNEAFF
V: TRBV7-2; J: TRBJ2-3; CDR3: CASSLPLRLAASTDTQYF
V: TRBV27; J: TRBJ2-2; CDR3: CASSEAGGAGELFF
V: TRBV29-1; J: TRBJ2-1; CDR3: CSVEGTSGTYNEQFF
V: TRBV4-1; J: TRBJ2-7; CDR3: CASSNYLSYEQYF
V: TRBV19; J: TRBJ2-2; CDR3: CASSAYSGGELFF
V: TRBV5-8; J: TRBJ2-7; CDR3: CASSHRPHTTRAYEQYF
V: TRBV25-1; J: TRBJ1-1; CDR3: CASSELDTEAFF
V: TRBV7-2; J: TRBJ2-7; CDR3: CASSFGGVFSSYEQYF
V: TRBV29-1; J: TRBJ2-5; CDR3: CSVEEPLESGETQYF
V: TRBV19; J: TRBJ2-2; CDR3: CASSMLLTGELFF
V: TRBV20-1; J: TRBJ2-3; CDR3: CSARDRGGAGDTQYF
V: TRBV4-2; J: TRBJ1-4; CDR3: CASSQDPGAGTNEKLFF
V: TRBV7-3; J: TRBJ2-2; CDR3: CASSSSGTDTGELFF
V: TRBV24-1; J: TRBJ2-5; CDR3: CATSDPEDRQETQYF